This T cell receptor beta chain originates from a study of blood T cell repertoires in COVID-19. Per germline, CDR1 WNHNN and CDR2 SYGVQD (reference sequence). Deletions cut 0 bases from V and 8 bases from J, with 8 bases between. This CDR3 has 14 amino acids. Seattle cases were enrolled at active infection and followed longitudinally. Sequencing was performed with immunoSEQ multiplex PCR; in TCRdb, only in-frame clones are kept and a portion is missing. Of 250,000 to 350,000 clones in the sample, approximately 84% are singletons; the top ten hold about 1.6%. Sequencing was done on a sample of peripheral blood. The origin of this receptor is a human donor with COVID-19, enrolled during active disease. The donor label of this sample is uncertain. The rearrangement joins TRBV10-1 to TRBJ1-6, with D perhaps matching TRBD1 (5 bases). CDR3 loop: CASSESLGDSPLHF. The CDR3, as DNA: TGCGCCAGCAGTGAGTCGCTAGGGGATTCACCCCTCCACTTT.